A selection of T cell receptor beta chains follows, all from one sample in a study of early T cells in non-severe SARS-CoV-2 infection. TCRdb passed the 5' RACE reads through MiXCR, listing each CDR3 protein once. The data contain about 110,000 distinct CDR3 sequences, around 10% of them singletons. The sample taken for sequencing was whole blood. These receptors were obtained from an adult who was a healthcare worker with PCR-confirmed SARS-CoV-2 infection or an uninfected control (not recorded which). Both conserved end residues are part of each CDR3. D genes are given only for firm matches. Size tells how often a clone was seen (once, few, many) or the class of an expanded clone, and some rows leave it out.

V	size	J	D	DNA	CDR3
TRBV29-1	many	TRBJ1-2	-	TGCAGCGTTGGGGAAGGCTCGGGACCTGGCTACACCTTC	CSVGEGSGPGYTF
TRBV4-2	few	TRBJ2-1	-	TGTGCCAGCAGCCAAGATCGAGTAGTCGACAATGAGCAGTTCTTC	CASSQDRVVDNEQFF
TRBV5-1	-	TRBJ2-7	TRBD1	TGCGCCAGCAGATCTCCACCGGGACAGGGGCACTACGAGCAGTACTTC	CASRSPPGQGHYEQYF
TRBV19	many	TRBJ1-5	-	TGTGCCAGTTCGATCCTATCCCGCGATCAGCCCCAGCATTTT	CASSILSRDQPQHF
TRBV5-1	many	TRBJ2-3	-	TGCGCCAGCAGCTTGGCGCATAACACAGATACGCAGTATTTT	CASSLAHNTDTQYF
TRBV5-1	many	TRBJ2-1	-	TGCGCCAGCAGCTTGGTGTCCCAGGGCTCCTACAATGAGCAGTTCTTC	CASSLVSQGSYNEQFF
TRBV7-9	-	TRBJ1-4	-	TGTGCCAGCAGCTTCCGGCACAGTGAAAAACTGTTTTTT	CASSFRHSEKLFF
TRBV27	-	TRBJ2-1	TRBD2	TGTGCCAGCATGGGGGGGACCTACAATGAGCAGTTCTTC	CASMGGTYNEQFF
TRBV12-3/TRBV12-4	-	TRBJ2-3	-	TGTGCCAGCAGTGCCGGGTCCACGGCGGATACGCAGTATTTT	CASSAGSTADTQYF
TRBV29-1	few	TRBJ2-1	-	TGCAGCGTTGAAAGGGGGACGGTGGCGGGCTACAATGAGCAGTTCTTC	CSVERGTVAGYNEQFF
TRBV29-1	few	TRBJ1-2	TRBD1	TGCAGCGTTGGATACATACAGGGGCTCTATGGCTACACCTTC	CSVGYIQGLYGYTF
TRBV25-1	-	TRBJ2-2	-	TGTGCCAGCAGCCTGGGGTTCCCGAACACCGGGGAGCTGTTTTTT	CASSLGFPNTGELFF
TRBV7-2	-	TRBJ2-7	-	TGTGCCAGCAGCTTGAGGACTCCCTACGAGCAGTACTTC	CASSLRTPYEQYF
TRBV12-3/TRBV12-4	-	TRBJ2-7	-	TGTGCCAGCAGTGAGCCCAGCTCCTACGAGCAGTACTTC	CASSEPSSYEQYF
TRBV3-1	-	TRBJ2-1	TRBD2	TGTGCCAGCAGCCAAGAAGGAAGGCTAGCGGGAGTGGTTGGCAATGAGCAGTTCTTC	CASSQEGRLAGVVGNEQFF
TRBV24-1	-	TRBJ2-3	TRBD1	TGTGCCACCGGCAGGGGGACAGATACGCAGTATTTT	CATGRGTDTQYF
TRBV12-3/TRBV12-4	-	TRBJ1-2	-	TGTGCCAGCAGTTTAGCGGTGGCAGGGGCGCACTATGGCTACACCTTC	CASSLAVAGAHYGYTF
TRBV11-2	-	TRBJ2-1	-	TGTGCCAGCCAGCGGGTGACCTACAATGAGCAGTTCTTC	CASQRVTYNEQFF
TRBV28	many	TRBJ2-7	-	TGTGCCAGCAGTTTATTCGGACAGAATTTATACTTC	CASSLFGQNLYF
TRBV12-3/TRBV12-4	few	TRBJ2-7	TRBD1	TGTGCCAGCAGTTTGAGTAGGGACAGGGCATACGAGCAGTACTTC	CASSLSRDRAYEQYF
TRBV6-5	-	TRBJ1-2	TRBD1	TGTGCCAGCAGCAGGGGGCGCCGTACTGGCTACACCTTC	CASSRGRRTGYTF
TRBV20-1	few	TRBJ2-5	-	TGCAGTGCTAGAGTTCTGGGGGCCCGAGAGACCCAGTACTTC	CSARVLGARETQYF
TRBV7-9	few	TRBJ2-5	-	TGTGCCAGCAGCTACCCCGGACAGTTTATTCTTGGGACCCAGTACTTC	CASSYPGQFILGTQYF
TRBV7-9	few	TRBJ2-3	TRBD2	TGTGCCAGCAGCTGGGCTTCCCGCGGGGGGGTCCGTGATACGCAGTATTTT	CASSWASRGGVRDTQYF
TRBV7-6	few	TRBJ2-5	-	TGTGCCAGCAGCTCAGGGTTTCAAGAGACCCAGTACTTC	CASSSGFQETQYF
TRBV20-1	few	TRBJ1-5	-	TGCAGTGCTAATAGGGGGAATCAGCCCCAGCATTTT	CSANRGNQPQHF
TRBV12-3/TRBV12-4	-	TRBJ1-4	TRBD1	TGTGCCAGCAGTCCCCGGGACAGGGAGAATGAAAAACTGTTTTTT	CASSPRDRENEKLFF
TRBV29-1	-	TRBJ2-7	-	TGCAGCGTTGAACCAGCCAACTCCTACGAGCAGTACTTC	CSVEPANSYEQYF
TRBV11-3	-	TRBJ2-1	TRBD2	TGTGCCAGCAGCTTAGTTGCGGGAGTGGTGCAGTTCTTC	CASSLVAGVVQFF
TRBV5-8	few	TRBJ1-4	-	TGTGCCAGCAGCTTGTATGGGGGGAGGCATGAAAAACTGTTTTTT	CASSLYGGRHEKLFF
TRBV10-3	few	TRBJ1-1	-	TGTGCCATCAGATACACCGACACTGAAGCTTTCTTT	CAIRYTDTEAFF
TRBV11-2	many	TRBJ2-1	-	TGTGCCAGCAGCTTAGATTTTAGTGAGCAGTTCTTC	CASSLDFSEQFF
TRBV28	many	TRBJ2-3	-	TGTGCCAGCAGTTTACAGGCCACAGATACGCAGTATTTT	CASSLQATDTQYF
TRBV5-5	few	TRBJ1-1	-	TGTGCCAGCAGCTTGTCGGTGAACACTGAAGCTTTCTTT	CASSLSVNTEAFF
TRBV20-1	many	TRBJ1-5	-	TGCAGTGCTAGGGGGGCAGGTAGAGACAATCAGCCCCAGCATTTT	CSARGAGRDNQPQHF
TRBV5-6	many	TRBJ1-5	-	TGTGCCAGCAGCTTGGCCGGGGGACTTAATCAGCCCCAGCATTTT	CASSLAGGLNQPQHF
TRBV7-2	-	TRBJ2-3	TRBD2	TGTGCCAGCAGCTTAGTTGGACTAGCGGGATCTTTGGGTACGCAGTATTTT	CASSLVGLAGSLGTQYF
TRBV12-3/TRBV12-4	many	TRBJ1-2	-	TGTGCCAGCAGTCCCCAGGGTAGCCAGGGCTACACCTTC	CASSPQGSQGYTF
TRBV28	many	TRBJ2-1	-	TGTGCCAGCAGTAACGGAAGGGGAGACCTCCTCTACAATGAGCAGTTCTTC	CASSNGRGDLLYNEQFF
TRBV19	many	TRBJ2-1	TRBD2	TGTGCCAGTACCCTAGTATCCGGACTAGCGAGGTACAATGAGCAGTTCTTC	CASTLVSGLARYNEQFF
TRBV11-2	few	TRBJ2-1	TRBD2	TGTGCCAGCAGCTTCCTGGGACTAGCGGGAGCCAATGAGCAGTTCTTC	CASSFLGLAGANEQFF
TRBV11-2	-	TRBJ2-1	-	TGTGCCAGCAGCTTACCGCCTGCGACGGCTCCCGGAGGCAATGAGCAGTTCTTC	CASSLPPATAPGGNEQFF
TRBV12-3/TRBV12-4	few	TRBJ2-1	-	TGTGCCAGCAGTTTAGCCACGCCCAATGAGCAGTTCTTC	CASSLATPNEQFF
TRBV9	-	TRBJ2-7	TRBD2	TGTGCCAGCAGCGTAGGACTAGCGGGGTGGGAGCAGTACTTC	CASSVGLAGWEQYF
TRBV29-1	many	TRBJ2-1	TRBD2	TGCAGCGTTGGTCTGGCTAGCGGCCATGACAATGAGCAGTTCTTC	CSVGLASGHDNEQFF
TRBV28	many	TRBJ2-5	-	TGTGCCAGCACCCCCCCGGGGCTGGAGACCCAGTACTTC	CASTPPGLETQYF
TRBV12-3/TRBV12-4	-	TRBJ2-3	TRBD2	TGTGCCAGCAGCCTGGGACTAGCGGGGGCGGGATTT	CASSLGLAGAGF
TRBV6-2/TRBV6-3	few	TRBJ2-3	-	TGTGCCAGCACCATAACTGGACCATTCGGAGATACGCAGTATTTT	CASTITGPFGDTQYF
TRBV2	few	TRBJ1-1	-	TGTGCCAGCATTAAGAACACTGAAGCTTTCTTT	CASIKNTEAFF
TRBV7-4	many	TRBJ1-4	-	TGTGCCAGCAGCTTATCTTGCTTGAGGGGTTTTAATGAAAAACTGTTTTTT	CASSLSCLRGFNEKLFF
TRBV21-1	many	TRBJ1-6	-	TGTGCCAGCAGCACCCGACTGCCGTCTACTTATAATTCACCCCTCCACTTT	CASSTRLPSTYNSPLHF
TRBV29-1	few	TRBJ2-7	-	TGCAGCGTTGTAATAGGGGCCGGAGACGAGCAGTACTTC	CSVVIGAGDEQYF
TRBV11-2	many	TRBJ2-7	-	TGTGCCAGCAGCCCCGCCCGGGACATTAGCTACGAGCAGTACTTC	CASSPARDISYEQYF